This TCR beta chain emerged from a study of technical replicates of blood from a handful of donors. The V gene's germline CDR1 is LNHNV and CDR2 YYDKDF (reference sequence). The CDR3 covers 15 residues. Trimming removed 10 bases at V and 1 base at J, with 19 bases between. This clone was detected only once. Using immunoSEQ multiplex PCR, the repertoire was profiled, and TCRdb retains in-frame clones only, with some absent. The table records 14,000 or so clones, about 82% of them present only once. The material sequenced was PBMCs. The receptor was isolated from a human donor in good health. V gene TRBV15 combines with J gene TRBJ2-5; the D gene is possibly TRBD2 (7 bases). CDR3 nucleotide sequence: TGTGCCAGCCGGGATAGGGGGGGGCTCCAAGAGACCCAGTACTTC. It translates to CASRDRGGLQETQYF.